This T cell receptor (beta chain) was identified during a study of breast tumors, draining lymph nodes, adjacent tissues. Study-level results: Tumor T cell lymph node origin was a supported hypothesis, not proven. Compared with lymph nodes, tumors were less diverse; compared with nontumor tissue, more.

MiXCR was run by TCRdb on the multiplex PCR reads, yielding one entry per CDR3 protein. The repertoire holds roughly 120,000 distinct CDR3 sequences, with nearly 20% as singletons. This clonotype was seen at least ten times. Its antigen is unknown. Samples came from axillary lymph nodes draining the breast cancer. There are 14 residues in the CDR3. Germline V gene lookup returns CDR1 DFQATT and CDR2 SNEGSKA (reference sequence). Trimming shortened V by 1 base and J by 9 bases, and 16 bases separated the two germline ends. The TCR comes from a female donor with breast cancer. Some clones in this sample may be carry-over from other donors' samples. The sequenced sample consisted of axillary lymph node tissue. The chain combines TRBV20-1 with TRBJ2-1; a possible D gene is TRBD2 (6 bases). CDR3 DNA sequence: TGCAGTGCTAGAGTCATGTCTAGGGGAGGTGAGCAGTTCTTC. Protein sequence: CSARVMSRGGEQFF.